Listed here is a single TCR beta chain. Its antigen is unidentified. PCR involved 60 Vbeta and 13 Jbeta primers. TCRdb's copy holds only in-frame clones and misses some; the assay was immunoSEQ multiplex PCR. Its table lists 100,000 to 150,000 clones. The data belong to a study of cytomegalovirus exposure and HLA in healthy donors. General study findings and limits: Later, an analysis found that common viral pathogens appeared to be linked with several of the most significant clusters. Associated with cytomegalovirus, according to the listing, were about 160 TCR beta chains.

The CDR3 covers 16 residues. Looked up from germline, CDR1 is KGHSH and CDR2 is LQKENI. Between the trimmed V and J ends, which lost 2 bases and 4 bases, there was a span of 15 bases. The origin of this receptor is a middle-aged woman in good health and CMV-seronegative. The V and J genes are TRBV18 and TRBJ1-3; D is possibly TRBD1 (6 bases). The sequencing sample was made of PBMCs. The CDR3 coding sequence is TGTGCCAGCTCACCAAACACGGTCACAGGGGGAAACACCATATATTTT. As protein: CASSPNTVTGGNTIYF.